The 27 T cell receptor beta chains listed next were all sequenced from one sample in a study of cytomegalovirus exposure and HLA in healthy donors. The PCR contained 60 Vbeta and 13 Jbeta primers. Profiling relied on immunoSEQ multiplex PCR, and the TCRdb table lists in-frame clones only, not all of them. The sample consists of roughly 100,000 clones, 71% of them appearing once. The sequenced material came from PBMCs. The source of these receptors is a female donor in good health and CMV-seronegative.

The V gene is TRBV7-8, the J gene TRBJ1-4; TRBD1 might be the D (5 bases). The CDR3 spans 15 residues. Per the germline V gene, CDR1 is SGHVS and CDR2 is FQNEAQ. The germline V and J ends were trimmed by 5 bases and 12 bases, with 22 bases remaining between them. The CDR3 is CASSPRRERGAELFF. CDR3 DNA: TGTGCCAGCAGCCCAAGACGGGAGAGGGGAGCTGAACTGTTTTTT.

The chain has TRBV27 and TRBJ2-7; 7 bases map to TRBD1. This CDR3 comprises 16 residues. CDR1 and CDR2 (germline): MNHEY, SMNVEV (reference sequence). Losses at the gene ends were 6 bases for V and 0 bases for J; bases not matched to a gene: 11. DNA for the CDR3: TGTGCCAGCAGCCCCCGCCCGGGACAGATCTCCTACGAGCAGTACTTC. Its translation is CASSPRPGQISYEQYF.

J is TRBJ2-5 and V is TRBV16; 14 nucleotides align to TRBD2. Per germline, CDR1 KGHSY and CDR2 FQNENV. Losses at the gene ends were 6 bases for V and 4 bases for J; bases not matched to a gene: 4. The CDR3 has 15 residues. The CDR3 region is CASSRGTSGRETQYF. CDR3 DNA sequence: TGTGCCAGCAGTCGAGGGACTAGCGGGAGAGAGACCCAGTACTTC.

This chain connects TRBV9 to TRBJ2-1, with 9 bases aligning to TRBD1. The CDR3 sequence is 15 residues long. V gave up 3 bases and J gave up 6 bases; unmatched junction bases: 7. The germline V gene encodes CDR1 SGDLS and CDR2 YYNGEE. The CDR3 DNA reads TGTGCCAGCAGCGCGCCGGGACAGGGTCGCAATGAGCAGTTCTTC. Protein product: CASSAPGQGRNEQFF.

This chain uses TRBV25-1 with TRBJ2-7, with D perhaps TRBD1 (5 bases). Between the trimmed V and J ends, which lost 5 bases and 4 bases, there was a span of 9 bases. Germline values: CDR1 MGHDK, CDR2 SYGVNS. The CDR3 has 12 residues. CDR3: CASSIRQYEQYF. The CDR3 bases are TGTGCCAGCAGTATTCGACAGTACGAGCAGTACTTC.

This clone was observed a few times. The chain couples TRBV9 to TRBJ2-6; possibly TRBD1 for D (6 bases). This CDR3 contains 15 residues. Germline V CDR1 and CDR2: SGDLS, YYNGEE. Trimming left V 3 bases short and J 4 bases short, with 11 bases between. The CDR3 loop reads CASSAGTLGANVLTF. The CDR3 DNA follows: TGTGCCAGCAGCGCCGGGACATTAGGGGCCAACGTCCTGACTTTC.

The chain links TRBV2 to TRBJ1-3; 8 positions agree with TRBD1. The germline CDR1 and CDR2 sequences are SNHLY and FYNNEI. V lost 4 bases and J lost 0; bases outside the gene matches: 5. The CDR3 totals 16 residues. The CDR3 sequence is CASSGDRRHSGNTIYF. DNA for the CDR3: TGTGCCAGCAGTGGGGACAGGAGACACTCTGGAAACACCATATATTTT.

V is TRBV21-1 and J is TRBJ2-7; the table calls TRBD1, which could not be checked here. TRBV21-1 counts as a pseudogene. The CDR3 spans 14 residues. DNA for the CDR3: TGTGCCAGCAGCAAAGACCCTCCTGACAGGGGGCATAAATTC. Translated, it gives CASSKDPPDRGHKF.

The V and J genes are TRBV5-1 and TRBJ2-1; 7 nucleotides match TRBD1. CDR3 length: 19 residues. With V trimmed by 0 bases and J by 0 bases, 12 bases remained unmatched. CDR1 is SGHRS and CDR2 is YFSETQ in the germline V gene. The CDR3 region is CASSLVGTAMRSSYNEQFF. The CDR3 DNA is TGCGCCAGCAGCTTGGTAGGGACAGCAATGAGGAGCTCCTACAATGAGCAGTTCTTC.

The rearrangement links TRBV19 to TRBJ2-5; 11 bases are a match to TRBD2. This CDR3 has 15 residues. J was trimmed by 2 bases and V by 5 bases; bases with no gene match: 4. The germline CDR1 and CDR2 sequences are LNHDA and SQIVND (reference sequence). CDR3 DNA sequence: TGTGCCAGTAGTGCCGGGACTAGCGGACAAGAGACCCAGTACTTC. Its protein is CASSAGTSGQETQYF.

J is TRBJ1-1 and V is TRBV2, with D maybe TRBD1 (6 bases). CDR1 and CDR2 from the germline V gene are SNHLY and FYNNEI. The CDR3 sequence is 13 residues long. Trimming pared 8 bases from V and 3 bases from J, leaving 13 bases between. CDR3 residues: CASGGGGYTEAFF. The CDR3 nucleotides read TGTGCCAGCGGGGGAGGGGGGTACACTGAAGCTTTCTTT. The full variable domain, rest sourced from reference TRBV2 and TRBJ1-1, is EPEVTQTPSHQVTQMGQEVILRCVPISNHLYFYWYRQILGQKVEFLVSFYNNEISEKSEIFDDQFSVERPDGSNFTLKIRSTKLEDSAMYFCASGGGGYTEAFFGQGTRLTVV.

J is TRBJ2-5 and V is TRBV27; 10 bases are a match to TRBD2. CDR1 and CDR2 (germline): MNHEY, SMNVEV (reference sequence). V shed 6 bases and J 1 base; nucleotides not matched to a gene: 2. This CDR3 spans 14 amino acids. CDR3: CASSWTSGQETQYF. The CDR3 DNA sequence: TGTGCCAGCAGCTGGACTAGCGGCCAAGAGACCCAGTACTTC.

V and J are TRBV5-1 and TRBJ2-3; TRBD2 agrees at 8 bases. The V and J ends lost 7 bases and 6 bases, in that order; junction bases with no gene match: 10. Germline V gene data show CDR1 as SGHRS and CDR2 as YFSETQ. The length of the CDR3 is 14 residues. CDR3 coding DNA: TGCGCCAGCGGACTGGGAGCGGGAGTGGATACGCAGTATTTT. It encodes CASGLGAGVDTQYF.

This chain links TRBV6-1 with TRBJ1-2; no firm D call. CDR3 length: 11 residues. V dropped 8 bases and J dropped 4 bases, with 8 bases sitting between them. Germline CDR1 and CDR2: MNHNS and SASEGT. CDR3 residues: CASRVAYGYTF. CDR3 coding DNA: TGTGCCAGCCGGGTAGCCTATGGCTACACCTTC.

The CDR3 protein is CASSVGGAGGTDTQYF. The CDR3 coding sequence is TGTGCCAGCAGCGTAGGGGGAGCGGGAGGCACAGATACGCAGTATTTT. The chain combines TRBV9 with TRBJ2-3; 8 nucleotides align to TRBD2. This CDR3 is built from 16 residues. Trimming at V came to 0 bases and at J to 1 base, leaving 4 bases not matched to a gene. From germline, CDR1 is SGDLS and CDR2 YYNGEE.

The chain joins TRBV21-1 to TRBJ1-2; TRBD1, the D gene given by the table, was not confirmed from the DNA. TRBV21-1 is a recognized pseudogene. The CDR3 runs 15 residues. The CDR3 region is CASSKVGPTNYGYTF. CDR3 DNA sequence: TGTGCCAGCAGCAAAGTTGGGCCAACTAACTATGGCTACACCTTC.

V is TRBV6-5 and J is TRBJ2-7; tentatively, D is TRBD1 (6 bases). The V and J ends lost 5 bases and 5 bases respectively, with 16 bases between them. The CDR3 sequence is 14 residues long. The germline V gene has CDR1 MNHEY and CDR2 SVGAGI. CDR3 amino acids: CASSTGRRGNEQYF. The CDR3 bases are TGTGCCAGCAGTACGGGACGCAGGGGAAACGAGCAGTACTTC.

This chain joins TRBV14 and TRBJ2-1, with D perhaps TRBD2 (6 bases). Germline V gene data show CDR1 as SGHDN and CDR2 as FVKESK. CDR3 size: 12 residues. V shed 1 base and J shed 13 bases, with 11 bases lying between them. The CDR3, as DNA: TGTGCCAGCAGCCAAGGGCGGGGACCTCAGTTCTTC. It specifies CASSQGRGPQFF.

Only a few counts were recorded for this clone. This may be a read error, as it is one base from a much larger clone. The sample contains more than one DNA sequence encoding this CDR3. The CDR3: CASSLGRETQYF. The CDR3 coding sequence is TGTGCCAGCAGCTTAGGTCGGGAGACCCAGTACTTC. The chain links TRBV7-2 to TRBJ2-5; no definite D call. The CDR3 loop spans 12 amino acids. Germline CDR1 is SGHTA and CDR2 is FQGNSA. The V end lost 1 base, the J end lost 5 bases, and 5 bases lay between the germline ends. Complete variable domain (other parts from reference TRBV7-2 and TRBJ2-5): GAGVSQSPSNKVTEKGKDVELRCDPISGHTALYWYRQSLGQGLEFLIYFQGNSAPDKSGLPSDRFSAERTGGSVSTLTIQRTQQEDSAVYLCASSLGRETQYFGPGTRLLVL.

This clone appeared once. This CDR3 reads CASSETDREETDTQYF. The CDR3 DNA is TGCGCCAGCAGCGAGACGGACAGGGAGGAAACAGATACGCAGTATTTT. This chain links TRBV4-1 with TRBJ2-3; 8 positions match TRBD1. The CDR3 has 16 residues. After removal of 5 bases from V and 3 bases from J, the junction contained 10 bases not matched to a gene. Germline assignment: CDR1 MGHRA and CDR2 YSYEKL.

This chain connects TRBV28 to TRBJ2-7; possibly TRBD2 for D (6 bases). This CDR3 is 15 amino acids long. Trimming pared 5 bases from V and 2 bases from J, leaving 16 bases between. The germline V gene encodes CDR1 MDHEN and CDR2 SYDVKM. The CDR3 DNA reads as TGTGCCAGCAGTCCCCTGGCGCGGGAAGCCTACGAGCAGTACTTC. It is translated as CASSPLAREAYEQYF.

V and J are TRBV6-5 and TRBJ2-2, with a weak D call TRBD2 (6 bases). Deletions cut 10 bases from V and 4 bases from J, with 16 bases between. CDR1 and CDR2 (germline): MNHEY, SVGAGI. This CDR3 comprises 14 residues. As DNA, the CDR3 is TGTGCCACCTGGGGGGTGGCTAGCACCGGGGAGCTGTTTTTT. This sequence encodes CATWGVASTGELFF.

This clone has a handful of counts. This chain uses TRBV5-6 with TRBJ2-7, with 8 bases lining up with TRBD2. Per germline, CDR1 SGHDT and CDR2 YYEEEE. The V segment lost 3 bases and the J segment 3 bases; nucleotides outside the gene matches: 11. The CDR3 extends over 16 amino acids. This chain's CDR3 is CASSSSRAGGLYEQYF. CDR3 bases: TGTGCCAGCAGCTCCTCTAGGGCGGGAGGCCTCTACGAGCAGTACTTC.

The chain employs TRBV29-1 and TRBJ2-1, with D perhaps TRBD1 (6 bases). The germline V gene has CDR1 SQVTM and CDR2 ANQGSEA. V shed 5 bases and J shed 0 bases, with 11 bases lying between them. The length of the CDR3 is 14 residues. The chain's CDR3 is CSVLNRVSYNEQFF. The DNA for the CDR3 is TGCAGCGTTTTGAACAGGGTCTCCTACAATGAGCAGTTCTTC.

The chain carries TRBV19 and TRBJ2-5, with 7 bases lining up with TRBD1. V shed 3 bases, J shed 4 bases, and the junction held 5 bases outside the gene matches. CDR3 size: 14 residues. CDR1 is LNHDA and CDR2 is SQIVND in the germline V gene (reference sequence). CDR3 loop: CASSITGAPETQYF. CDR3 nucleotide sequence: TGTGCCAGTAGTATCACAGGGGCTCCAGAGACCCAGTACTTC.

The chain employs TRBV28 and TRBJ2-7; a weak D match, TRBD1 (6 bases). Trimming stripped 9 bases from V and 2 bases from J, with 17 bases between. The CDR3 extends over 14 amino acids. Germline CDR1 reads MDHEN; CDR2 reads SYDVKM. The CDR3 region is CASMGAPRPYEQYF. The CDR3 DNA sequence: TGTGCCAGTATGGGGGCCCCTCGGCCCTACGAGCAGTACTTC.

This chain connects TRBV30 to TRBJ2-7, with TRBD1 identical over 12 bases. CDR1 is GTSNPN and CDR2 is SVGIG in the germline V gene (reference sequence). The CDR3 has 16 residues. The ends lost 0 bases at V and 5 bases at J; junction bases unmatched: 8. CDR3 sequence reads: CAWSVGGQGAVDEQYF. CDR3 nucleotides: TGTGCCTGGAGTGTAGGGGGACAGGGGGCGGTCGACGAGCAGTACTTC.